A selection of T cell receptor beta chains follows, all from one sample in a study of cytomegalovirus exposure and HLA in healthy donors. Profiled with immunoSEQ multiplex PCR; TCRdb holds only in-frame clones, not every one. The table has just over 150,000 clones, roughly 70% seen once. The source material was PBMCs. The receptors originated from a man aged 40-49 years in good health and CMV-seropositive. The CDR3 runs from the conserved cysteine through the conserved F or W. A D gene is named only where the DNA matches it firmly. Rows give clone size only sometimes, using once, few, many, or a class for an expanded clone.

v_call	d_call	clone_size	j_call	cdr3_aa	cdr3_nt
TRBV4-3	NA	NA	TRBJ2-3	CASSQDQQGSRTDTQYF	TGCGCCAGCAGCCAAGATCAGCAGGGTTCCCGCACAGATACGCAGTATTTT
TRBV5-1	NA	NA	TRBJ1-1	CASSLAGAGQNTEAFF	TGCGCCAGCAGCTTGGCCGGAGCAGGGCAGAACACTGAAGCTTTCTTT
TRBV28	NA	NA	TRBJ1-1	CASSFGGAGTEAFF	TGTGCCAGCAGTTTCGGGGGAGCCGGCACTGAAGCTTTCTTT
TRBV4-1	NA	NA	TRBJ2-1	CASSPFLVPYNEQFF	TGCGCCAGCAGCCCCTTCCTCGTTCCCTACAATGAGCAGTTCTTC
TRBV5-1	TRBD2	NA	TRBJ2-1	CASSFRSGEQFF	TGCGCCAGCAGCTTTCGTAGCGGGGAGCAGTTCTTC
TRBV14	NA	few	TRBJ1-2	CASSQETGTRYGYTF	TGTGCCAGCAGCCAAGAAACCGGGACAAGATATGGCTACACCTTC
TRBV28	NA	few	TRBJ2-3	CASSSQGDTQYF	TGTGCCAGCAGTTCCCAGGGGGATACGCAGTATTTT
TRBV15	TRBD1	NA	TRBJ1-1	CATSSGQGPEGEASF	TGTGCCACCAGCTCCGGACAGGGACCAGAGGGTGAAGCTTCCTTT
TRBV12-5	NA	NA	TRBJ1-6	CASGLLDWRSPLHF	TGTGCTAGTGGCCTACTCGACTGGCGTTCACCCCTCCACTTT
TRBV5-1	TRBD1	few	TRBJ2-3	CASSPVGQVPTDTQYF	TGCGCCAGCAGCCCCGTGGGACAGGTACCCACAGATACGCAGTATTTT
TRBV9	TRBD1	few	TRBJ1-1	CASSSSIGTVKNTEAFF	TGTGCCAGCAGCTCTAGTATCGGGACAGTTAAGAACACTGAAGCTTTCTTT